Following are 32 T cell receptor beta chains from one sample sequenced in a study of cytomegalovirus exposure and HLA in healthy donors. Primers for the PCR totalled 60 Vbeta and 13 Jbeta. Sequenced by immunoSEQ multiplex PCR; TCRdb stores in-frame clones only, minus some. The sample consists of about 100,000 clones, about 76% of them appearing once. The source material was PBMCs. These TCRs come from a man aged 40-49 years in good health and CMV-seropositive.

CDR3 coding DNA: TGTGCCAGCAGTTACAGGGACGTCGTGAACACTGAAGCTTTCTTT. This encodes CASSYRDVVNTEAFF. The genes are TRBV7-9 and TRBJ1-1; a possible D gene is TRBD1 (6 bases). The length of the CDR3 is 15 residues. The germline gives CDR1 SEHNR, CDR2 FQNEAQ (reference sequence). Trimming took 6 bases from V and 0 from J, leaving 14 bases between them.

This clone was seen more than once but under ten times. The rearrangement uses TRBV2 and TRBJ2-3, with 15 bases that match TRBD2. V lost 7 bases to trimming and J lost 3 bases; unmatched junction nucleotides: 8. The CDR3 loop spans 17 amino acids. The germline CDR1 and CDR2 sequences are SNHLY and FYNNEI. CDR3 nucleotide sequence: TGTGCCAGCAACGGACTAGCGGGGGGGCCCAGGACAGATACGCAGTATTTT. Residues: CASNGLAGGPRTDTQYF.

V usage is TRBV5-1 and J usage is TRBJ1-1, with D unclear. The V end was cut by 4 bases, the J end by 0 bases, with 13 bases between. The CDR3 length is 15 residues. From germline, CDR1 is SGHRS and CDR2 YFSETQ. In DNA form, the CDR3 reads TGCGCCAGCAGCCCCGTTACAGAAATGAACACTGAAGCTTTCTTT. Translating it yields CASSPVTEMNTEAFF.

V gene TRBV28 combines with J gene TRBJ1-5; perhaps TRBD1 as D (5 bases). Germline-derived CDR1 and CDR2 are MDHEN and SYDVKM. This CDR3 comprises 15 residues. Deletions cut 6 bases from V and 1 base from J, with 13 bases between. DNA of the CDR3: TGTGCCAGCAGACCAGGGTGGACAAGCAATCAGCCCCAGCATTTT. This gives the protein CASRPGWTSNQPQHF.

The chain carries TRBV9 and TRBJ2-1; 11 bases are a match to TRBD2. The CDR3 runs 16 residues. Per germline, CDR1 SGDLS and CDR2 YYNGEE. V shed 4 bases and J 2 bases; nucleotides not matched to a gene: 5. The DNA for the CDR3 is TGTGCCAGCAGCCCCACGGGACTAGCGGCCTACAATGAGCAGTTCTTC. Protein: CASSPTGLAAYNEQFF.

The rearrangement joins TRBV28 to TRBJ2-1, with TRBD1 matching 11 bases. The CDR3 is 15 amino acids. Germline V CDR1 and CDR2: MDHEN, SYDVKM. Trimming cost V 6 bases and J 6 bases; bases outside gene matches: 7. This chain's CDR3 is CASSRGQGVANEQFF. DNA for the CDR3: TGTGCCAGCAGCCGGGGACAGGGGGTTGCCAATGAGCAGTTCTTC.

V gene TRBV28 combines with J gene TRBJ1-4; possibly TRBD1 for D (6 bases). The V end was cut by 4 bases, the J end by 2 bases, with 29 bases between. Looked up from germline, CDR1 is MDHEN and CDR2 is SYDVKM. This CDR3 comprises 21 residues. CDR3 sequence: CASSWPSSDSLNVGTNEKLFF. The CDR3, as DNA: TGTGCCAGCAGTTGGCCTTCTTCGGACAGCCTCAATGTCGGTACTAATGAAAAACTGTTTTTT.

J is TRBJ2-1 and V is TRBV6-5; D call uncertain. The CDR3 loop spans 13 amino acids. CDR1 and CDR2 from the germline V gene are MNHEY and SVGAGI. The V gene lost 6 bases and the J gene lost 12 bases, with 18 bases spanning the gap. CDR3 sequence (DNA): TGTGCCAGCAGCCAGAACGTCGTCCTTGGGCAGTTCTTC. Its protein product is CASSQNVVLGQFF.

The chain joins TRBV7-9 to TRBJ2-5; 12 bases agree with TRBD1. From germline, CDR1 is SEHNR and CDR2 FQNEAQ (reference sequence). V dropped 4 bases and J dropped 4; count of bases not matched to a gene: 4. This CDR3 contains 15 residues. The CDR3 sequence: CASSSGQGAGETQYF. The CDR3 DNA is TGTGCCAGCAGCTCGGGACAGGGGGCTGGAGAGACCCAGTACTTC.

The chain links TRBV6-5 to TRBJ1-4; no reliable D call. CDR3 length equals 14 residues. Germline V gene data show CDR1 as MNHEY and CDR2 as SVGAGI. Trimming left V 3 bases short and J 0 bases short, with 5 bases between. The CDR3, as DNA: TGTGCCAGCAGTTATGGAGCAACTAATGAAAAACTGTTTTTT. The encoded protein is CASSYGATNEKLFF.

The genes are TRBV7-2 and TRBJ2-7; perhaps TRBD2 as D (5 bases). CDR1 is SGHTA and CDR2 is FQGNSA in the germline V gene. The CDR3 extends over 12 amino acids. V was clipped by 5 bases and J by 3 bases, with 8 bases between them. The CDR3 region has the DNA TGTGCCAGCAGCGTGGGAGACTACGAGCAGTACTTC. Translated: CASSVGDYEQYF.

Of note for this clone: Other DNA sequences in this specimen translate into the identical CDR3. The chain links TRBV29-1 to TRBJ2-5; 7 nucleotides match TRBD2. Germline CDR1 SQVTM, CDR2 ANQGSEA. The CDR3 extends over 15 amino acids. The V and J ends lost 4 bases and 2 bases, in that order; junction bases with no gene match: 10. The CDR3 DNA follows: TGCAGCGTTGGCGGGACTAAGCGTGGGCAAGAGACCCAGTACTTC. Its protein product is CSVGGTKRGQETQYF.

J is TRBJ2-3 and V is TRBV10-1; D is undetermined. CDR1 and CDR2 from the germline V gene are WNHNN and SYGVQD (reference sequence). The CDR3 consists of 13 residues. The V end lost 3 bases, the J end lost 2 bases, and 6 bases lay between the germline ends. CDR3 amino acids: CASSEIVTDTQYF. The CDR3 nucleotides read TGCGCCAGCAGTGAAATAGTCACAGATACGCAGTATTTT.

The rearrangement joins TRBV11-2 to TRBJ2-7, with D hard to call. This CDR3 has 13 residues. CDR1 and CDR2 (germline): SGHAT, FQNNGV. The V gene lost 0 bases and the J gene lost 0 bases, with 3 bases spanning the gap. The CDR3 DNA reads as TGTGCCAGCAGCTTAGAGGCCTCCTACGAGCAGTACTTC. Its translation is CASSLEASYEQYF.

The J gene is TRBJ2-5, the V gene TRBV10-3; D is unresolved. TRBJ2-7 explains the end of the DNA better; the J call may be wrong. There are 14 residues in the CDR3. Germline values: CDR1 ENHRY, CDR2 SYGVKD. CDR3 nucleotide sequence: TGTGCCATCAGTGAGTCAGGATTCCAAAGCGAGCAGTACTTC. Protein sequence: CAISESGFQSEQYF.

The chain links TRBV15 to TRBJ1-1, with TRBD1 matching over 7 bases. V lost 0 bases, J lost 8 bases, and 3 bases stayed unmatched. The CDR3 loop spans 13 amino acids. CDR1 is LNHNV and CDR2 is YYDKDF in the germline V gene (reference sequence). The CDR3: CATSRDRDSEAFF. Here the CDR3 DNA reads TGTGCCACCAGCAGAGACCGGGACAGCGAAGCTTTCTTT. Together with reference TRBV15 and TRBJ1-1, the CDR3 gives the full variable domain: DAMVIQNPRYQVTQFGKPVTLSCSQTLNHNVMYWYQQKSSQAPKLLFHYYDKDFNNEADTPDNFQSRRPNTSFCFLDIRSPGLGDTAMYLCATSRDRDSEAFFGQGTRLTVV.

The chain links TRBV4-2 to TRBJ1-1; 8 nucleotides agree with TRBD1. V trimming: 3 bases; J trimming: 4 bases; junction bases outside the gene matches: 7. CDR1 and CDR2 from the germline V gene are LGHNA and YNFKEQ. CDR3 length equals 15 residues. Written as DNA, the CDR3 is TGTGCCAGCAGCCAGGCCAGGGGGCTGGGCACTGAAGCTTTCTTT. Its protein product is CASSQARGLGTEAFF.

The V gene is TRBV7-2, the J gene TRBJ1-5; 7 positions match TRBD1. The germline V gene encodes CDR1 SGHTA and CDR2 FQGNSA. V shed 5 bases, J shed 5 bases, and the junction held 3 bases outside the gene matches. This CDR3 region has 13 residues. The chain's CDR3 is CASSPQGYQPQHF. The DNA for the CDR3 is TGTGCCAGCAGCCCACAGGGGTATCAGCCCCAGCATTTT.

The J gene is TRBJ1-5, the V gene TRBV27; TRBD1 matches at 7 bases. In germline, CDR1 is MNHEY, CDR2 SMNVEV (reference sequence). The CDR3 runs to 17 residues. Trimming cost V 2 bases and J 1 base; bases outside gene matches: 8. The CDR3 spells CASSLGAGGRSNQPQHF. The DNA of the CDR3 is TGTGCCAGCAGTTTAGGAGCAGGGGGAAGGAGCAATCAGCCCCAGCATTTT.

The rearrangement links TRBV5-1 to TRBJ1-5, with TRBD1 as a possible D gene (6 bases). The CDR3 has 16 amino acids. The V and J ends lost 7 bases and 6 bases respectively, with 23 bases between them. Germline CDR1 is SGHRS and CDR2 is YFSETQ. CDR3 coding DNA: TGCGCCAGCCCTGCCGGGGACACAGGGTTGGGTCAGCCCCAGCATTTT. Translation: CASPAGDTGLGQPQHF.

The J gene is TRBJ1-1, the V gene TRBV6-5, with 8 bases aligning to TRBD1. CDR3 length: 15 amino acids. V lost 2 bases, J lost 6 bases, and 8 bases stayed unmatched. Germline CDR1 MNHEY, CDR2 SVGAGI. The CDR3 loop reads CASSYVPQGASEAFF. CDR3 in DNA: TGTGCCAGCAGTTACGTGCCCCAGGGGGCTTCTGAAGCTTTCTTT.

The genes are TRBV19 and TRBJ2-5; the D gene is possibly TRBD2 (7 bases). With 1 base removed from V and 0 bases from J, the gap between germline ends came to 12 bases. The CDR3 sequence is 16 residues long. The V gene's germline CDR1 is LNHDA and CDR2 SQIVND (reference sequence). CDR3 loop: CASSIGLGGHQETQYF. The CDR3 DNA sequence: TGTGCCAGTAGTATAGGTCTCGGGGGGCACCAAGAGACCCAGTACTTC.

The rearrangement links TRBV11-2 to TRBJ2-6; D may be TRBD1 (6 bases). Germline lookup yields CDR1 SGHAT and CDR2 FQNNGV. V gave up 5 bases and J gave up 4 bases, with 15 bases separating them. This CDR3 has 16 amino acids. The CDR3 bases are TGTGCCAGCAGCGCTGGCCAGGGGTTCGGGGCCAACGTCCTGACTTTC. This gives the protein CASSAGQGFGANVLTF.

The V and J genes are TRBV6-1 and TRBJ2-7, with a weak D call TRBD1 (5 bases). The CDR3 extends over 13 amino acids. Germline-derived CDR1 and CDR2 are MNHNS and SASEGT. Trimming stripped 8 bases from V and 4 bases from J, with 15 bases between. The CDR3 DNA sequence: TGTGCCAGCTCCCCCCCGACAGAGTACGAGCAGTACTTC. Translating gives CASSPPTEYEQYF.

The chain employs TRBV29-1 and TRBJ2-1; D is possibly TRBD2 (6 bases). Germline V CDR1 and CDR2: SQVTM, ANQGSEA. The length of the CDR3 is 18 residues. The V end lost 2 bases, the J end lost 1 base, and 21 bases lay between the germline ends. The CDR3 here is CSVEIPLDLGGSYNEQFF. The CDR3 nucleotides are TGCAGCGTTGAAATTCCCCTGGACTTGGGGGGTTCCTACAATGAGCAGTTCTTC.

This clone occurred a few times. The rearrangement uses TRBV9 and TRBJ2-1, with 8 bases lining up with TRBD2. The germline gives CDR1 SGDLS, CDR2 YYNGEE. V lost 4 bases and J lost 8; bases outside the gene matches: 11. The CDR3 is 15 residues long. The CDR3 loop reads CASSSGRTSPHEQFF. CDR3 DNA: TGTGCCAGCAGCTCCGGCCGGACTAGCCCTCATGAGCAGTTCTTC.

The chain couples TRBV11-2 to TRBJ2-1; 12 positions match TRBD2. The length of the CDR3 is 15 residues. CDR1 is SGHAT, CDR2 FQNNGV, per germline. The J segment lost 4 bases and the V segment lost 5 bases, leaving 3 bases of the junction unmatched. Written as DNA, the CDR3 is TGTGCCAGCAGCCCCGGACTAGCGGGGTACAATGAGCAGTTCTTC. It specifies CASSPGLAGYNEQFF.

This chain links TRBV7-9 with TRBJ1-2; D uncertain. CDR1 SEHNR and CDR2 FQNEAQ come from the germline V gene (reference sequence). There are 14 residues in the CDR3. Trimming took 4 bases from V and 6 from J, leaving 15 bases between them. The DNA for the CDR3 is TGTGCCAGCAGCTCGGCGGCAGTTCTGAATGGCTACACCTTC. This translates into CASSSAAVLNGYTF.

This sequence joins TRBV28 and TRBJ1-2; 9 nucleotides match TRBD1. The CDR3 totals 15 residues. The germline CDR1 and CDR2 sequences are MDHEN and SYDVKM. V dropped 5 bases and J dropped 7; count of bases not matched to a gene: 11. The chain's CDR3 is CASSPPPGQGFGYTF. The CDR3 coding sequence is TGTGCCAGCAGTCCGCCACCGGGACAGGGATTTGGCTACACCTTC.

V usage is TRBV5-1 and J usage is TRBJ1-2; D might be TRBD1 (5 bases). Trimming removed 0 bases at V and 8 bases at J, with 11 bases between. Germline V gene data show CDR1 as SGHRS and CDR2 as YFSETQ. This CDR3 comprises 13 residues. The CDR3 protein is CASSLGAPGGYTF. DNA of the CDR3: TGCGCCAGCAGCTTGGGCGCTCCAGGGGGCTACACCTTC.

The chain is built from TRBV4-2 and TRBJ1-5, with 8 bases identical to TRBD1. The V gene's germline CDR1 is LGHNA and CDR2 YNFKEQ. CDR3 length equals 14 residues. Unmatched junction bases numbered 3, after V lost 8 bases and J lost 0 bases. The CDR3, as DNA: TGTGCCAGCGGACAGGGTGATAGCAATCAGCCCCAGCATTTT. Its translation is CASGQGDSNQPQHF.

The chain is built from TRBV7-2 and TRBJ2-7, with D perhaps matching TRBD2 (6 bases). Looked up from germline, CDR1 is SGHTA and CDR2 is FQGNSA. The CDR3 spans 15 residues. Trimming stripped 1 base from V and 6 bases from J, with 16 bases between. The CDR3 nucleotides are TGTGCCAGCAGCTTAGGTGGCGGGATCAGAACCGAGCAGTACTTC. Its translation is CASSLGGGIRTEQYF.